The 15 T cell receptor beta chains given below trace back to one sample, sequenced in a study of CD8+ T cells in alopecia areata. Sample treatment: oral pan-JAK inhibitor, 5-10 mg twice daily. Following extraction, RNA underwent reverse transcription to cDNA, which served as the sequencing template. This table comes from immunoSEQ multiplex PCR, and its TCRdb copy is limited to in-frame clones, with some not included. Among around 290,000 clones listed, roughly 64% were seen once. The sample here was CD4+ T cells sorted from blood, taken at week 24, from a patient treated with tofacitinib. The receptor source for this set is a human donor with alopecia areata.

The chain has TRBV29-1 and TRBJ1-1; possibly TRBD1 for D (5 bases). V was cut by 4 bases and J by 4 bases, with 16 bases left in between. Germline CDR1 reads SQVTM; CDR2 reads ANQGSEA. CDR3 length: 14 residues. The CDR3, as DNA: TGCAGCGTTGCCAAGGGGAGTAGCGGCACTGAAGCTTTCTTT. This sequence encodes CSVAKGSSGTEAFF.

The V call is TRBV5-1, the J call TRBJ2-1; TRBD1 matches 8 bases. The J segment lost 0 bases and the V segment lost 3 bases, leaving 17 bases of the junction unmatched. This CDR3 contains 20 residues. CDR1 is SGHRS and CDR2 is YFSETQ in the germline V gene. The CDR3 nucleotides read TGCGCCAGCAGCTCAGACATAGACAGGGGAATTGGCTTCTCCTACAATGAGCAGTTCTTC. Translation gives CASSSDIDRGIGFSYNEQFF.

The gene calls are TRBV9 and TRBJ1-1; TRBD1 matches 7 bases. Germline V gives CDR1 SGDLS, CDR2 YYNGEE. V shed 4 bases, J shed 1 base, and the junction held 4 bases outside the gene matches. The CDR3 totals 14 residues. The CDR3 here is CASSPRQGNTEAFF. For the CDR3, the DNA is TGTGCCAGCAGCCCTCGACAGGGGAACACTGAAGCTTTCTTT.

The rearrangement joins TRBV29-1 to TRBJ1-6, with 8 bases fitting TRBD1. The CDR3 contains 13 residues. CDR1 SQVTM and CDR2 ANQGSEA come from the germline V gene. The V segment lost 5 bases and the J segment 7 bases; nucleotides outside the gene matches: 4. The CDR3 sequence is CSVPGQANSPLHF. As DNA, the CDR3 is TGCAGCGTTCCGGGACAGGCAAATTCACCCCTCCACTTT.

This clone has just a few counts. The chain recombines TRBV4-1 with TRBJ2-7; D gene ambiguous. The CDR3 consists of 12 residues. V shed 2 bases and J shed 4 bases, with 6 bases lying between them. Germline CDR1 reads MGHRA; CDR2 reads YSYEKL. The chain's CDR3 is CASSQSQYEQYF. The CDR3 region has the DNA TGCGCCAGCAGCCAAAGTCAGTACGAGCAGTACTTC.

This sequence joins TRBV29-1 and TRBJ1-2; D call uncertain. Trimming stripped 7 bases from V and 5 bases from J, with 17 bases between. In germline, CDR1 is SQVTM, CDR2 ANQGSEA. The length of the CDR3 is 13 residues. The CDR3 is CSATEGRVYGYTF. The CDR3 DNA follows: TGCAGCGCAACGGAGGGAAGAGTATATGGCTACACCTTC.

This chain links TRBV7-2 with TRBJ2-7, with D perhaps matching TRBD1 (5 bases). The germline V gene encodes CDR1 SGHTA and CDR2 FQGNSA. With 6 bases removed from V and 4 bases from J, the gap between germline ends came to 16 bases. The CDR3 is 14 residues long. The CDR3 sequence: CASRPATATYEQYF. CDR3 nucleotide sequence: TGTGCCAGCAGGCCTGCGACAGCTACTTACGAGCAGTACTTC.

The chain employs TRBV7-2 and TRBJ2-2; a weak D match, TRBD1 (6 bases). The germline CDR1 and CDR2 sequences are SGHTA and FQGNSA. Trimming left V 2 bases short and J 9 bases short, with 16 bases between. The CDR3 runs to 15 residues. The CDR3 spells CASSLTGLARRELFF. CDR3 in DNA: TGTGCCAGCAGCTTAACAGGGTTAGCCAGAAGGGAGCTGTTTTTT.

As regards this clone: This sequence may be a read error, since a much larger clone differs from it by one base. The chain is built from TRBV7-8 and TRBJ2-2; D is ambiguous. Trimming shortened V by 1 base and J by 4 bases, and 4 bases separated the two germline ends. CDR1 SGHVS and CDR2 FQNEAQ come from the germline V gene. The CDR3 spans 13 residues. The CDR3 DNA is TGTGCCAGCAGCTTAGGCGGCACCGGGGAGCTGTTTTTT. Translation: CASSLGGTGELFF. Filled out from reference TRBV7-8 and TRBJ2-2, the complete variable domain reads GAGVSQSPRYKVAKRGQDVALRCDPISGHVSLFWYQQALGQGPEFLTYFQNEAQLDKSGLPSDRFFAERPEGSVSTLKIQRTQQEDSAVYLCASSLGGTGELFFGEGSRLTVL.

The V call is TRBV5-1, the J call TRBJ1-1; D is perhaps TRBD1 (5 bases). Germline CDR1 is SGHRS and CDR2 is YFSETQ. The CDR3 covers 15 residues. V shed 4 bases and J shed 2 bases, with 15 bases lying between them. As DNA, the CDR3 is TGCGCCAGCAGCCTCTCCACAGGTGTCAACACTGAAGCTTTCTTT. Its translation is CASSLSTGVNTEAFF. Looking up the rest from reference TRBV5-1 and TRBJ1-1 gives the full variable domain: KAGVTQTPRYLIKTRGQQVTLSCSPISGHRSVSWYQQTPGQGLQFLFEYFSETQRNKGNFPGRFSGRQFSNSRSEMNVSTLELGDSALYLCASSLSTGVNTEAFFGQGTRLTVV.

The CDR3 DNA reads TGTGCCAGCAGTTCTCACCCCAACTATGGCTACACCTTC. Translation gives CASSSHPNYGYTF. The chain links TRBV5-6 to TRBJ1-2; D gene uncertain. The germline gives CDR1 SGHDT, CDR2 YYEEEE. Trimming took 5 bases from V and 2 from J, leaving 10 bases between them. The CDR3 totals 13 residues.

J is TRBJ2-3 and V is TRBV6-5; D perhaps matches TRBD2 (6 bases). The germline CDR1 and CDR2 sequences are MNHEY and SVGAGI. There are 15 residues in the CDR3. Trimming removed 7 bases from V and 0 bases from J, with 14 bases in between. DNA for the CDR3: TGTGCCAGCACCCGAGGCGGGGTTAGCACAGATACGCAGTATTTT. It translates to CASTRGGVSTDTQYF.

This chain joins TRBV7-9 and TRBJ1-6; no firm D call. V lost 1 base, J lost 10 bases, and 14 bases lay in between. This CDR3 spans 15 amino acids. CDR1 is SEHNR and CDR2 is FQNEAQ in the germline V gene (reference sequence). This CDR3 reads CASSLDAASFSPLHF. The CDR3 DNA reads as TGTGCCAGCAGCTTAGACGCGGCCAGTTTCTCACCCCTCCACTTT.

DNA for the CDR3: TGTGCCAGCAGCCAAGATATTACGGTACTAGCCTCCACAGATACGCAGTATTTT. It yields the protein CASSQDITVLASTDTQYF. This chain joins TRBV4-2 and TRBJ2-3; TRBD2 is a possible D gene (6 bases). The CDR3 has 18 residues. V was pared by 0 bases and J by 2 bases, with 18 bases between. Germline V gives CDR1 LGHNA, CDR2 YNFKEQ.

The V call is TRBV5-4, the J call TRBJ2-6; D might be TRBD1 or TRBD2, each matching 5 bases. CDR1 is SGHNT and CDR2 is YYREEE in the germline V gene (reference sequence). V lost 3 bases and J 0 bases, leaving 13 bases between the germline ends. The CDR3 has 17 residues. DNA of the CDR3: TGTGCCAGCAGCTGGGACCTCCGGAGCTCTGGGGCCAACGTCCTGACTTTC. Amino acid sequence: CASSWDLRSSGANVLTF.